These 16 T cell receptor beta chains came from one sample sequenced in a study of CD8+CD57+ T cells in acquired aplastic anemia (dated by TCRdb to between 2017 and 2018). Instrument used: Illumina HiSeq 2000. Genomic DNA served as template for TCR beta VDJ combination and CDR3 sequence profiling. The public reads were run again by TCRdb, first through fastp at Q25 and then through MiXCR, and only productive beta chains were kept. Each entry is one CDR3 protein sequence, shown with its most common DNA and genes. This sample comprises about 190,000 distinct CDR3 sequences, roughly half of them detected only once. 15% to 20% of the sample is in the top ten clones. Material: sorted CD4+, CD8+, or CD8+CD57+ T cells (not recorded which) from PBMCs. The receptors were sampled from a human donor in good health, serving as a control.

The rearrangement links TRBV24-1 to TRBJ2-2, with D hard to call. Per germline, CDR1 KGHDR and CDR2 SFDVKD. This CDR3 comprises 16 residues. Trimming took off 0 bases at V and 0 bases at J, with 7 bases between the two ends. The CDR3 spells CATSDLGEANTGELFF. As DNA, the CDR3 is TGTGCCACCAGTGATTTGGGCGAAGCGAACACCGGGGAGCTGTTTTTT.

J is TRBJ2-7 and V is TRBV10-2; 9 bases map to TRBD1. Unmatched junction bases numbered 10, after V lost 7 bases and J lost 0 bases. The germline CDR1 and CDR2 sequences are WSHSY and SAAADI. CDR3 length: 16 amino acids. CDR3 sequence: CASNAGTGTSSYEQYF. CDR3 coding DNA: TGCGCCAGCAACGCCGGGACAGGGACCAGCTCCTACGAGCAGTACTTC.

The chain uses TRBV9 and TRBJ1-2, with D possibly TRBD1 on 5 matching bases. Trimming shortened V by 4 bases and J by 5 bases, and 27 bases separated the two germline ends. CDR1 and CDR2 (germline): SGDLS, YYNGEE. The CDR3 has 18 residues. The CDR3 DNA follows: TGTGCCAGCAGCTTAGGACCACGTGGGGGTCCGAGGACTTATGGCTACACCTTC. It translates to CASSLGPRGGPRTYGYTF.

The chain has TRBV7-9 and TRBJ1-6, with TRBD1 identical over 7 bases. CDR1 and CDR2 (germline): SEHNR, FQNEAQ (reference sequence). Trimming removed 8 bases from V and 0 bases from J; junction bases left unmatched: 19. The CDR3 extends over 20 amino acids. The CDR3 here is CASGLASGQHLSSYNSPLHF. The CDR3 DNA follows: TGTGCCAGCGGCCTAGCCTCGGGACAGCACCTCAGCTCCTATAATTCACCCCTCCACTTT.

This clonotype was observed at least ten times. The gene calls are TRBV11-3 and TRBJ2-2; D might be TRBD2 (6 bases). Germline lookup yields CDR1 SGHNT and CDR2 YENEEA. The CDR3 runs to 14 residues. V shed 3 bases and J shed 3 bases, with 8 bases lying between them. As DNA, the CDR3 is TGTGCCAGCAGCTTTAGACTAGACACCGGGGAGCTGTTTTTT. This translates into CASSFRLDTGELFF.

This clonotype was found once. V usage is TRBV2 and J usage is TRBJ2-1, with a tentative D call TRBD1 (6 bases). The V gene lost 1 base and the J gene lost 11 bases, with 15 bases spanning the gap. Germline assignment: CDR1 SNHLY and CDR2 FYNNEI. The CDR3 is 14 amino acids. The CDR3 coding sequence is TGTGCCAGCAGTGAAGAGAATTATCAGGGGAAGCAGTTCTTC. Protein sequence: CASSEENYQGKQFF.

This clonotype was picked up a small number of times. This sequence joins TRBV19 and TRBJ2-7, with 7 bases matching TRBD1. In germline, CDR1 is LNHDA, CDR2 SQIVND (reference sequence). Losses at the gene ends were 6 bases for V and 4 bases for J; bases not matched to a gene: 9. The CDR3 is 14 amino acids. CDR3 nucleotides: TGTGCCAGTAGCCTTGGGACAGCAGAATACGAGCAGTACTTC. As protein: CASSLGTAEYEQYF.

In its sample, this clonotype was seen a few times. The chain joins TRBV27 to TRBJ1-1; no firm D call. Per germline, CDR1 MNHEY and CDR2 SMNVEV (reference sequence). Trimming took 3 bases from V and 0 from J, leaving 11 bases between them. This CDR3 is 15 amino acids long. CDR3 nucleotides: TGTGCCAGCAGTTTCACGACATCCATGAACACTGAAGCTTTCTTT. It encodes CASSFTTSMNTEAFF.

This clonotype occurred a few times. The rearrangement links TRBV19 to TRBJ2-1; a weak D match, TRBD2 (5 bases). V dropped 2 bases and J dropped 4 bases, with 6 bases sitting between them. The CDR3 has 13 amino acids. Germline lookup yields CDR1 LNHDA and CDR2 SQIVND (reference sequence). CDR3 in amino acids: CASSITGYNEQFF. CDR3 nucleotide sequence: TGTGCCAGTAGTATAACGGGGTACAATGAGCAGTTCTTC.

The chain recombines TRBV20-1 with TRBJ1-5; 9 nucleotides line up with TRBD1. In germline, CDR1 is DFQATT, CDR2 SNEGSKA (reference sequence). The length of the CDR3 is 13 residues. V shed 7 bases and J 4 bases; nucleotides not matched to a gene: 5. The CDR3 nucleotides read TGCAGTGTCTCACAGGGGGCGAATCAGCCCCAGCATTTT. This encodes CSVSQGANQPQHF.

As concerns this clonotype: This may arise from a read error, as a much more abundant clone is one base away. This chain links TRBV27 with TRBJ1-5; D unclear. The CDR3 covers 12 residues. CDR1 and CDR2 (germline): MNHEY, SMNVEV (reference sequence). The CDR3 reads CASSRINRPQHF. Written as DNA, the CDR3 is TGTGCCAGCAGCCGGATCAATCGGCCCCAGCATTTT.

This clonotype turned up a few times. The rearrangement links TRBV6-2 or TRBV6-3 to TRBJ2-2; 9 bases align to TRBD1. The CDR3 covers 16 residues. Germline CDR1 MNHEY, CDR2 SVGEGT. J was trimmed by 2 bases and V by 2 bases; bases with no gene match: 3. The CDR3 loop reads CASSYRQGVNTGELFF. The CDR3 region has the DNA TGTGCCAGCAGTTACCGACAGGGGGTTAACACCGGGGAGCTGTTTTTT.

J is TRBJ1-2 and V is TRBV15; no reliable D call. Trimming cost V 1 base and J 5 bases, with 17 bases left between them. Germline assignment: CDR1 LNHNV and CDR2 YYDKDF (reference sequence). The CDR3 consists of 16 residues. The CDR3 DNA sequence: TGTGCCACCAGCAGAGGGCTTGTTAGCAGCCCTTATGGCTACACCTTC. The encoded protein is CATSRGLVSSPYGYTF.

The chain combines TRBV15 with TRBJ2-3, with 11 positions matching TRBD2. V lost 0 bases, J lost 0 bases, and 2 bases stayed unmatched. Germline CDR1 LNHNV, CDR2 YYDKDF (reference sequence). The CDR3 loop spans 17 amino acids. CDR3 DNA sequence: TGTGCCACCAGCAGAGATAGCGGGGGGGCTAGCACAGATACGCAGTATTTT. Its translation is CATSRDSGGASTDTQYF.

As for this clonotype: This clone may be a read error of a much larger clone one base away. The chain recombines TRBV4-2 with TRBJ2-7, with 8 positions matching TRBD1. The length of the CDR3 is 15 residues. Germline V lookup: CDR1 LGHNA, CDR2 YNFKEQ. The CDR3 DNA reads TGTGCCAGCAGCCTAAGACAGGGGTCCGTCTACGAGCGGTACTTC. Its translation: CASSLRQGSVYERYF.

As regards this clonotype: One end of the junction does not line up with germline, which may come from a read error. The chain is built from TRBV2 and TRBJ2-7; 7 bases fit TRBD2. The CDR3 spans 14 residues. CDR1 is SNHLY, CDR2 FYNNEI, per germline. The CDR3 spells CASSEGGRVSERYF. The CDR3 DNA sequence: TGTGCCAGCAGTGAGGGGGGGAGGGTATCCGAGCGGTACTTC.